In this sample, the clone carrying this TCR beta chain turned up a few times. The target antigen is unknown. This CDR3 comprises 17 residues. The germline CDR1 and CDR2 sequences are LNHNV and YYDKDF (reference sequence). Losses at the gene ends were 0 bases for V and 4 bases for J; bases not matched to a gene: 5. The PCR used 60 Vbeta and 13 Jbeta primers. Clones were read by immunoSEQ multiplex PCR, and TCRdb kept only the in-frame ones, dropping some. This table has about 210,000 clones, 82% appearing once. The entry originates in a study of cytomegalovirus exposure and HLA in healthy donors. Study-wide findings and caveats: The study flagged about 150 TCR beta chains as cytomegalovirus-associated. A later analysis showed that HLA-associated TCR beta chains had undergone more clonal expansion than equally common others. HLA-A and HLA-B allele assignments for most subjects were reportedly predicted accurately using TCR beta sequences. What a later analysis reportedly showed was that an Asian-associated ancestry cluster had fewer N-insertions than the roughly 670-donor mean.

The clonotype comes from a man aged 40-49 years in good health and CMV-seropositive. The sequenced material came from PBMCs. This chain uses TRBV15 with TRBJ2-2, with TRBD2 matching over 10 bases. This chain's CDR3 is CATSRDLPSGSTGELFF. CDR3 nucleotide sequence: TGTGCCACCAGCAGAGATTTGCCTAGCGGGAGCACCGGGGAGCTGTTTTTT.